Listed below are T cell receptor beta chains from one sample, sequenced in a study of read filtering for tumor transcriptome and immune sequencing. TCRdb used MiXCR to reprocess the reads, holding one entry per CDR3 protein. There are 100,000 to 150,000 distinct CDR3 sequences in the sample; roughly an eighth occur only once, and more than 6.5% lies in the top ten. What was sequenced was a population of CD138-negative cells sorted from bone marrow. These receptor sequences come from a donor aged 40 or over with multiple myeloma. Both conserved end residues are part of each CDR3. Fields, in order: CDR3 length, J gene, clone size, V gene, D gene, CDR3 protein, CDR3 DNA. The D gene is left open where the match is weak. Only part of the rows carry a size: once, few, many, or a class if the clone is expanded.

>14|TRBJ1-6|.|TRBV19|.
CANRVRGDNSPLHF
TGTGCCAATAGAGTCAGGGGAGATAATTCACCCCTCCACTTT
>15|TRBJ2-5|few|TRBV7-2|TRBD2
CASSSLLAMQETQYF
TGTGCCAGCAGCTCACTACTAGCGATGCAAGAGACCCAGTACTTC
>14|TRBJ1-1|many|TRBV4-3|.
CASSQEVRGTEAFF
TGCGCCAGCAGCCAAGAGGTTCGGGGTACTGAAGCTTTCTTT
>13|TRBJ1-5|few|TRBV3-1|.
CASSHKYNQPQHF
TGTGCCAGCAGCCATAAGTACAATCAGCCCCAGCATTTT
>15|TRBJ2-3|many|TRBV18|.
CASSPPRALGDTQYF
TGTGCCAGCTCACCACCGAGGGCCCTGGGCGATACGCAGTATTTT
>14|TRBJ2-1|many|TRBV20-1|TRBD2
CSARRLAGANEQFF
TGCAGTGCTAGACGACTAGCGGGAGCCAATGAGCAGTTCTTC
>12|TRBJ2-1|many|TRBV5-1|.
CASSLSYNEQFF
TGCGCCAGCAGCCTATCCTACAATGAGCAGTTCTTC
>16|TRBJ2-1|many|TRBV9|TRBD1
CASSVTVHLQGNEQFF
TGTGCCAGCAGCGTAACAGTTCATTTACAGGGGAATGAGCAGTTCTTC
>15|TRBJ2-7|.|TRBV3-1|TRBD2
CASSPSGRASYEQYF
TGTGCCAGCAGCCCGAGCGGGAGGGCCTCCTACGAGCAGTACTTC
>16|TRBJ2-5|many|TRBV20-1|TRBD2
CSASVRLAGIQETQYF
TGCAGTGCTAGTGTGCGACTAGCGGGCATACAAGAGACCCAGTACTTC
>17|TRBJ2-7|many|TRBV5-6|TRBD2
CASSFRGAGRGPHEQYF
TGTGCCAGCAGCTTCAGAGGAGCGGGACGAGGGCCCCACGAGCAGTACTTC
>16|TRBJ2-3|many|TRBV7-9|.
CASSRSGSRYTDTQYF
TGTGCCAGCAGCCGGTCGGGTAGCCGATACACAGATACGCAGTATTTT
>18|TRBJ2-1|few|TRBV12-5|TRBD2
CASGLARTSGMNYNEQFF
TGTGCTAGTGGTTTGGCCCGGACTAGCGGGATGAACTACAATGAGCAGTTCTTC
>15|TRBJ2-7|many|TRBV5-6|TRBD2
CASSLYGGGPHEQYF
TGTGCCAGCAGCTTGTACGGGGGAGGGCCCCACGAGCAGTACTTC
>15|TRBJ2-5|many|TRBV19|TRBD1
CASSPRTGVQETQYF
TGTGCCAGTAGTCCACGAACAGGGGTCCAAGAGACCCAGTACTTC
>16|TRBJ2-7|many|TRBV24-1|TRBD2
CATSGLAGGPSSEQYF
TGTGCCACCAGCGGACTAGCGGGAGGGCCTTCCTCCGAGCAGTACTTC
>10|TRBJ2-1|many|TRBV20-1|.
CSAGNNEQFF
TGCAGTGCTGGGAACAATGAGCAGTTCTTC
>16|TRBJ2-1|many|TRBV9|.
CASSVAGAAINNEQFF
TGTGCCAGCAGCGTAGCTGGGGCGGCTATAAACAATGAGCAGTTCTTC
>13|TRBJ1-2|.|TRBV30|.
CACPKGRIYGYTF
TGTGCCTGCCCCAAAGGACGAATTTATGGCTACACCTTC
>18|TRBJ2-1|.|TRBV15|TRBD2
CATSRGLAGGARGNEQFF
TGTGCCACCAGCAGGGGACTAGCGGGAGGGGCGAGAGGGAATGAGCAGTTCTTC
>16|TRBJ1-1|.|TRBV12-3/TRBV12-4|.
CASSPTGGALNTEAFF
TGTGCCAGCAGTCCCACCGGCGGGGCACTGAACACTGAAGCTTTCTTT
>14|TRBJ1-5|many|TRBV27|.
CASSQVYSNQPQHF
TGTGCCAGCAGTCAGGTGTATAGCAATCAGCCCCAGCATTTT
>14|TRBJ1-3|.|TRBV19|.
CASSLDPSGNTIYF
TGTGCCAGTAGTCTTGATCCCTCTGGAAACACCATATATTTT
>15|TRBJ2-1|many|TRBV10-3|TRBD1
CAISLDRASYNEQFF
TGTGCCATCAGTCTGGACAGGGCCTCCTACAATGAGCAGTTCTTC
>15|TRBJ1-4|few|TRBV5-1|.
CASSLGQTTNERLFF
TGCGCCAGCAGCTTAGGACAGACAACTAATGAAAGACTGTTTTTT
>15|TRBJ2-1|many|TRBV19|.
CASSIVGFYYNEQFF
TGTGCCAGTAGTATAGTAGGGTTTTACTACAATGAGCAGTTCTTC
>15|TRBJ2-1|many|TRBV6-2/TRBV6-3|.
CASSPGRSSYNEQFF
TGTGCCAGCAGTCCAGGACGGAGCTCCTACAATGAGCAGTTCTTC
>17|TRBJ2-6|many|TRBV6-6|.
CASSFPTSGAGANVLTF
TGTGCCAGCAGTTTTCCGACGTCAGGGGCTGGGGCCAACGTCCTGACTTTC
>16|TRBJ2-2|.|TRBV6-2/TRBV6-3|.
CASSRNGEINTGELFF
TGTGCCAGCAGTCGAAATGGGGAAATAAACACCGGGGAGCTGTTTTTT